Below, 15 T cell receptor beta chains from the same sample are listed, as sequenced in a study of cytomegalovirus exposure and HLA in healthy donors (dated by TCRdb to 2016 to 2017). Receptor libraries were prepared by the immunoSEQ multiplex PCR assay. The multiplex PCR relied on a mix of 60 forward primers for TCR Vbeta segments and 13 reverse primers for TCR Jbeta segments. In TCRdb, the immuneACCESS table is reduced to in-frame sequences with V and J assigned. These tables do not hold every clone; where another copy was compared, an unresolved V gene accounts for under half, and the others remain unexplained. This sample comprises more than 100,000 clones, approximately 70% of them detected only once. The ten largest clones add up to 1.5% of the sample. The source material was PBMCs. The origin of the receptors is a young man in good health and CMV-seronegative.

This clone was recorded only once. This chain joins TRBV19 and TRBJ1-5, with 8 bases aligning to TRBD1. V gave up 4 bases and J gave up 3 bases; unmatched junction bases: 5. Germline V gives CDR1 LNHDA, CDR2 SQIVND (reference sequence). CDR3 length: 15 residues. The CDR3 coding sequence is TGTGCCAGTAGTACCCAGGACAGGGTCAATCAGCCCCAGCATTTT. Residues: CASSTQDRVNQPQHF.

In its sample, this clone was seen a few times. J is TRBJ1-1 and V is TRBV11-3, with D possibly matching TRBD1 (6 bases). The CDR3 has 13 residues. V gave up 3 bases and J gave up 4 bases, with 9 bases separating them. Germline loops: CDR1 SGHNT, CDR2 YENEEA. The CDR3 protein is CASSLNRATEAFF. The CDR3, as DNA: TGTGCCAGCAGCTTGAACAGGGCCACTGAAGCTTTCTTT.

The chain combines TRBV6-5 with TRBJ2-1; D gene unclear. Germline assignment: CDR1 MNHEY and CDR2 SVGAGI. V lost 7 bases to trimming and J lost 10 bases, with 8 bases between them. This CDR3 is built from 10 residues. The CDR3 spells CASNRYEQFF. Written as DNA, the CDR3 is TGTGCCAGCAATCGGTACGAGCAGTTCTTC.

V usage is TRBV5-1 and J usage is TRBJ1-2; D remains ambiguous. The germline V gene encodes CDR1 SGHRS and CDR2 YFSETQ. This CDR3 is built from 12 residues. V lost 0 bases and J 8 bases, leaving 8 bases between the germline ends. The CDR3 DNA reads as TGCGCCAGCAGCTTGGGGGCAGTCGGCTACACCTTC. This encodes CASSLGAVGYTF.

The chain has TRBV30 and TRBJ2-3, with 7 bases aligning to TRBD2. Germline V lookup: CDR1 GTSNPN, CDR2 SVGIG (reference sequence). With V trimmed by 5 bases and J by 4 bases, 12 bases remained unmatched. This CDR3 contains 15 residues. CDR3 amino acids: CAWEKGGSGPDTQYF. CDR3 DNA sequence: TGTGCCTGGGAGAAGGGCGGGAGTGGACCAGATACGCAGTATTTT.

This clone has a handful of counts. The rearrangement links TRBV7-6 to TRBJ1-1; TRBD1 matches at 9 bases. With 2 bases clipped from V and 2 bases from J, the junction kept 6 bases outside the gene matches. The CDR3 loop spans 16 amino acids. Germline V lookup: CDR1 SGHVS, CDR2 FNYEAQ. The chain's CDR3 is CASSLQTGGGNTEAFF. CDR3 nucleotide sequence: TGTGCCAGCAGCTTACAGACAGGGGGGGGTAACACTGAAGCTTTCTTT.

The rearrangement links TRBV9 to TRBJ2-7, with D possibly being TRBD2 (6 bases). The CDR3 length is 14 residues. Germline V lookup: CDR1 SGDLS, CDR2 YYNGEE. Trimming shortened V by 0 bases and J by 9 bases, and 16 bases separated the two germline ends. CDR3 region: CASSVGTTSWGQYF. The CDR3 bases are TGTGCCAGCAGCGTAGGGACTACCTCCTGGGGGCAGTACTTC.

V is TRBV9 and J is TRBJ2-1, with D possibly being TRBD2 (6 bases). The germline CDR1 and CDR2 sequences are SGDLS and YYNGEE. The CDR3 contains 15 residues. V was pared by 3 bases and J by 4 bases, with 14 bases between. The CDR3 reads CASSARDFLYNEQFF. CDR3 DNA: TGTGCCAGCAGCGCACGGGACTTCCTTTACAATGAGCAGTTCTTC.

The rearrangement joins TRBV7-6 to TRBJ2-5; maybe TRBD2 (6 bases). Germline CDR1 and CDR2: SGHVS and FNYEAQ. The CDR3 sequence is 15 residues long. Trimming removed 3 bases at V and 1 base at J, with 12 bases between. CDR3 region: CASSLRAGPQETQYF. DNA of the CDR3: TGTGCCAGCAGCTTGAGAGCGGGCCCCCAAGAGACCCAGTACTTC.

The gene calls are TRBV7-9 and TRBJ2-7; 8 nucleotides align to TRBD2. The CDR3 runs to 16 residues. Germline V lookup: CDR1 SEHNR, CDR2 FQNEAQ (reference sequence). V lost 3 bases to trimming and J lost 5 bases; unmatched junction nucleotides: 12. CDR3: CASSFDLAGLTDEQYF. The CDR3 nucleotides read TGTGCCAGCAGCTTCGATCTAGCGGGCTTAACAGACGAGCAGTACTTC.

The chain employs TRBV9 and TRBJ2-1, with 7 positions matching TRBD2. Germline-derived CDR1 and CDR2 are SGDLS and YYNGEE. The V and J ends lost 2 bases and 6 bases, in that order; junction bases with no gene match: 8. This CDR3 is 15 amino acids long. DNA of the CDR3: TGTGCCAGCAGCGTCGAGACTAGCCGATTCAATGAGCAGTTCTTC. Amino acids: CASSVETSRFNEQFF.

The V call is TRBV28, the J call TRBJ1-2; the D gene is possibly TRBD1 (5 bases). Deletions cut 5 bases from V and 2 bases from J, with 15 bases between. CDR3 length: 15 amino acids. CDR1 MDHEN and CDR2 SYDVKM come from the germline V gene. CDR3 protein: CASSPRQLRNYGYTF. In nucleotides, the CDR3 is TGTGCCAGCAGTCCACGACAGTTACGGAACTATGGCTACACCTTC.

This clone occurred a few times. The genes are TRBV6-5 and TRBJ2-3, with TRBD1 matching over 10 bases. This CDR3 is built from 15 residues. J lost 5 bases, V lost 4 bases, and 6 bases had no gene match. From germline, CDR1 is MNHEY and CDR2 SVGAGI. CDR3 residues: CASSSGQGFRDTQYF. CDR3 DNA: TGTGCCAGCAGTTCGGGACAGGGGTTCAGAGATACGCAGTATTTT.

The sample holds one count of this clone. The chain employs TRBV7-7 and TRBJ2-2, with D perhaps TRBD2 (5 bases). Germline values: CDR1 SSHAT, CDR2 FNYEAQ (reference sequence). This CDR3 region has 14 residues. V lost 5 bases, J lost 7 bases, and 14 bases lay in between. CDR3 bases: TGTGCCAGCAGCGTTTTAGGAGGAGGCGGGGAGCTGTTTTTT. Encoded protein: CASSVLGGGGELFF.

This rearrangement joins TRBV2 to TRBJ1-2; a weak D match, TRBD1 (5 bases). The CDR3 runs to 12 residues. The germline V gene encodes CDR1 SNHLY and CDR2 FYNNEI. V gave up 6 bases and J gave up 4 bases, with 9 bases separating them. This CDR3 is CASRRGGYGYTF. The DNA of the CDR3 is TGTGCCAGCAGGCGCGGGGGCTATGGCTACACCTTC.